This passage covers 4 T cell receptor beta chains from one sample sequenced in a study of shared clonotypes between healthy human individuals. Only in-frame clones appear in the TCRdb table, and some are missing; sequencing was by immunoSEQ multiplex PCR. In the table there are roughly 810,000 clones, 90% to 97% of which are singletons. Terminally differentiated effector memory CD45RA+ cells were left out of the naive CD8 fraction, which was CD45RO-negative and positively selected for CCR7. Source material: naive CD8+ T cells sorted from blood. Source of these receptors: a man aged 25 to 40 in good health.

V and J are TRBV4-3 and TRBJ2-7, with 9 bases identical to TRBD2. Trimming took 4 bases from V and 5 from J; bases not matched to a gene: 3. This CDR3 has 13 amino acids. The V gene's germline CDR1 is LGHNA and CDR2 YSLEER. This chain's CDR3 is CASSPGLADEQYF. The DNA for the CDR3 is TGCGCCAGCAGCCCGGGACTAGCCGACGAGCAGTACTTC.

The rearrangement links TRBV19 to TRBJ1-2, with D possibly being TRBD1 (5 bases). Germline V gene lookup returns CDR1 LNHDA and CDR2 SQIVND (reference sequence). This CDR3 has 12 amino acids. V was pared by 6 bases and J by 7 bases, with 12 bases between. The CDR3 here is CASRVGGAGYTF. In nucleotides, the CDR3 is TGTGCCAGTAGAGTTGGTGGGGCTGGCTACACCTTC.

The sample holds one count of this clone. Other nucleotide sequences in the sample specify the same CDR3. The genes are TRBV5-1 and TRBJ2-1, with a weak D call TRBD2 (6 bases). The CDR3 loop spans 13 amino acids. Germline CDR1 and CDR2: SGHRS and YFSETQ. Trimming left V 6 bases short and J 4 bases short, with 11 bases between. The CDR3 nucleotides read TGCGCCAGCATTAGCGGAAATTACAATGAGCAGTTCTTC. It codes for CASISGNYNEQFF.

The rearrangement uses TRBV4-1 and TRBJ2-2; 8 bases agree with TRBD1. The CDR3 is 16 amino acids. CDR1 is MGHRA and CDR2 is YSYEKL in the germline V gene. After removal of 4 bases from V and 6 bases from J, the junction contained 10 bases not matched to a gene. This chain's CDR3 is CASSPIGQGSAGELFF. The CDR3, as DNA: TGCGCCAGCAGCCCCATTGGACAGGGTTCGGCCGGGGAGCTGTTTTTT.